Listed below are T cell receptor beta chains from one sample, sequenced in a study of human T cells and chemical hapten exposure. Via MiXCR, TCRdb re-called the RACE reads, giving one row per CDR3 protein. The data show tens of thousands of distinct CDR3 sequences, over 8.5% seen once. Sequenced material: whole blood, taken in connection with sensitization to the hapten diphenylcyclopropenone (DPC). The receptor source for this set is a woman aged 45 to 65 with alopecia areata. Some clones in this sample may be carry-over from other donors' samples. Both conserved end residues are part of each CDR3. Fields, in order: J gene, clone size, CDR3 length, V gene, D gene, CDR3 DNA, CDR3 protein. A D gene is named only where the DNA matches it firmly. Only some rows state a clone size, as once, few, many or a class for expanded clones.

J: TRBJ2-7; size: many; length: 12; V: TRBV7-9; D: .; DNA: TGTGCCAGCAGCTCAGCTGCGTACGAGCAGTACTTC; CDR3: CASSSAAYEQYF
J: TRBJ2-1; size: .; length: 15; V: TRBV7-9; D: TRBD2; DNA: TGTGCCAGCAGCACCTCTAGCGGGGGGATCAATGAGCAGTTCTTC; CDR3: CASSTSSGGINEQFF
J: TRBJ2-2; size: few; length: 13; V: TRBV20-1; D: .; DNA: TGCAGTGCTAGAGAGGGGAACACCGGGGAGCTGTTTTTT; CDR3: CSAREGNTGELFF
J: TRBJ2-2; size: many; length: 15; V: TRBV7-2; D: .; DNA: TGTGCCAGCAGCTTTGGTCCCAGCACCACCGGGGAGCTGTTTTTT; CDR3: CASSFGPSTTGELFF
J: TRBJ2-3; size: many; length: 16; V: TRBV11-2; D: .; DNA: TGTGCCAGCAGCCCCCGGGCTGCTACTAGCACAGATACGCAGTATTTT; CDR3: CASSPRAATSTDTQYF
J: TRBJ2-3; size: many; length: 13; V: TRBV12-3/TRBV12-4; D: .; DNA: TGTGCCAGCAGCCTACGGTGGCAAGATACGCAGTATTTT; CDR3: CASSLRWQDTQYF
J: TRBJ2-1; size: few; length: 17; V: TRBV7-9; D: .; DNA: TGTGCCAGCAGCTTTTCCGGACAGTCGAGGTCGAACGATGAGCAGTTCTTC; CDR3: CASSFSGQSRSNDEQFF
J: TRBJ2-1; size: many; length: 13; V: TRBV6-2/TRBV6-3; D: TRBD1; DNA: TGTGCCAGCAGGGACAGGGACTACAATGAGCAGTTCTTC; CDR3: CASRDRDYNEQFF
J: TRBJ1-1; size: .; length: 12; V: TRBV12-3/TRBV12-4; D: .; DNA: TGTGCCAGCAGTTTTACCTACACTGAAGCTTTCTTT; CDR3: CASSFTYTEAFF
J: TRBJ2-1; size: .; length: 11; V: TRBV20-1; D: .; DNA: TGCAGTGCTCAAACCGCGGTCGAGCAGTTCTTC; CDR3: CSAQTAVEQFF
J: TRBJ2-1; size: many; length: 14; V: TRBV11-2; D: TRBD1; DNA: TGTGCCAGCAGACGGGGACAGAACTACAATGAGCAGTTCTTC; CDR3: CASRRGQNYNEQFF
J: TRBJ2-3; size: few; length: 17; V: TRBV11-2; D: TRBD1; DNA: TGTGCCAGCAGTCACCACGACAGGGTGAAAGGGACAGATACGCAGTATTTT; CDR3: CASSHHDRVKGTDTQYF
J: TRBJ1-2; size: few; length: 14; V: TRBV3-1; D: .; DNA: TGTGCCAGCAGCCATCCGGGACCCGGCTATGGCTACACCTTC; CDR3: CASSHPGPGYGYTF
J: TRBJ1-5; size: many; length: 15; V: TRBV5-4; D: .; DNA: TGTGCCAGCAGCTTGACTCCAGGGGGCAATCAGCCCCAGCATTTT; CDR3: CASSLTPGGNQPQHF
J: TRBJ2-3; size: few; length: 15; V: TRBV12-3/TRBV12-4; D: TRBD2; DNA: TGTGCCAGCAGACGCGTAGCGGGAGTGGGAGATACGCAGTATTTT; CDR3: CASRRVAGVGDTQYF
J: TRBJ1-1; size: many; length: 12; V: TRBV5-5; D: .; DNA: TGTGCCAGCAGCCCATTCGGATCTGAAGCTTTCTTT; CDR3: CASSPFGSEAFF
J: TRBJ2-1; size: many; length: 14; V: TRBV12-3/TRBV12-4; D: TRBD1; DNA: TGTGCCAGCACGGACAGGGGGTCCTACAATGAGCAGTTCTTC; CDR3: CASTDRGSYNEQFF